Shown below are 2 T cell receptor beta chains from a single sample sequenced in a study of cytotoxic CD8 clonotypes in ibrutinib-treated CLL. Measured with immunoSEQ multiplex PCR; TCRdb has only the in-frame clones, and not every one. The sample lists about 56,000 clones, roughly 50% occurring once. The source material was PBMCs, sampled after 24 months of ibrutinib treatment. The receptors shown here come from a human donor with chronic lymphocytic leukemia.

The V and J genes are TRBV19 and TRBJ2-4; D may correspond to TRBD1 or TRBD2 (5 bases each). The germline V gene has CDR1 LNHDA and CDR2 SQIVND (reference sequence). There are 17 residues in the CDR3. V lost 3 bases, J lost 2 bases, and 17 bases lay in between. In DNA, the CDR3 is TGTGCCAGTAGTATCGGTTGGGGCGGGCGAACCAAAAACATTCAGTACTTC. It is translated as CASSIGWGGRTKNIQYF.

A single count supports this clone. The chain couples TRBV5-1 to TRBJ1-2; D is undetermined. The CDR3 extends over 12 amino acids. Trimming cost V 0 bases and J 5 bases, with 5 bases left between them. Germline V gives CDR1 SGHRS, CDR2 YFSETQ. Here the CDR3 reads CASSLGGYGYTF. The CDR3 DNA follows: TGCGCCAGCAGCTTGGGAGGTTATGGCTACACCTTC.